This T cell receptor beta chain originates from a study of OX40 agonist ivuxolimab in advanced cancers. Whole-study results and caveats: Dosing at 0.1 to 3.0 mg/kg was accompanied by clonal expansion of CD4+ and CD8+ blood T cells by week 6.

For this clone: The antigen is not known.

Profiled with immunoSEQ multiplex PCR; TCRdb holds only in-frame clones, not every one. The sample consists of 65,000 to 75,000 clones, about 85% of them appearing once. This CDR3 has 15 residues. Trimming took off 2 bases at V and 0 bases at J, with 11 bases between the two ends. The germline gives CDR1 SGHTA, CDR2 FQGNSA. The receptor comes from an adult with an advanced solid tumor such as melanoma, head and neck, liver or kidney cancer. The material was CD4+ or CD8+ T cells sorted from blood, obtained in a trial of the OX40 agonist ivuxolimab. The chain recombines TRBV7-2 with TRBJ2-7; the D call may be TRBD1 or TRBD2 (5 bases each). The CDR3 coding sequence is TGTGCCAGCAGCTTAAATCGGGGCTCCTCCTACGAGCAGTACTTC. It specifies CASSLNRGSSYEQYF.